Presented here are 8 T cell receptor beta chains from one specimen sequenced in a study of Ad26.COV2.S vaccination and SARS-CoV-2 variants. Indicated treatment: about 20 received Ad26.COV2.S at low or high dose, single or two shots; several received placebo; per-sample allocation not given. Sampling happened 63 days after the first vaccine or placebo injection. Data came from immunoSEQ multiplex PCR; TCRdb stores just in-frame clones and leaves some out. The sample shows 410,000 or so clones, more than 80% of them seen only once. Source: peripheral blood, taken in a trial of Ad26.COV2.S vaccine versus placebo. Receptors originate from a person between 18 and 59 years old who received the Ad26.COV2.S COVID-19 vaccine or a placebo.

This chain uses TRBV6-5 with TRBJ2-1; 7 bases map to TRBD2. The CDR3 spans 16 residues. Germline trimming cut 0 bases from V and 4 bases from J; bases unmatched to any gene: 6. Germline loops: CDR1 MNHEY, CDR2 SVGAGI. DNA of the CDR3: TGTGCCAGCAGTTACTCAGAGGTAGCGGGTTACAATGAGCAGTTCTTC. Its protein product is CASSYSEVAGYNEQFF.

The chain carries TRBV6-5 and TRBJ2-7; 7 positions agree with TRBD2. CDR1 MNHEY and CDR2 SVGAGI come from the germline V gene. The ends lost 8 bases at V and 3 bases at J; junction bases unmatched: 7. This CDR3 contains 13 residues. This CDR3 reads CASCSGLIYEQYF. The CDR3 nucleotides are TGTGCCAGCTGTAGCGGGCTTATCTACGAGCAGTACTTC.

This sequence joins TRBV10-3 and TRBJ2-5; no clear D gene. V lost 6 bases and J 2 bases, leaving 10 bases between the germline ends. The CDR3 contains 13 residues. Germline V gene lookup returns CDR1 ENHRY and CDR2 SYGVKD. The CDR3, as DNA: TGTGCCATCAGCCGAATGAGTCAAGAGACCCAGTACTTC. Amino acids: CAISRMSQETQYF.

The rearrangement links TRBV7-2 to TRBJ2-3; D is perhaps TRBD2 (5 bases). Germline CDR1 is SGHTA and CDR2 is FQGNSA. The CDR3 is 17 amino acids. Trimming pared 1 base from V and 1 base from J, leaving 15 bases between. The CDR3 bases are TGTGCCAGCAGCTTAGGGCAGTCGGGGAGTGGCACAGATACGCAGTATTTT. Protein sequence: CASSLGQSGSGTDTQYF. The full variable domain, rest sourced from reference TRBV7-2 and TRBJ2-3, is GAGVSQSPSNKVTEKGKDVELRCDPISGHTALYWYRQSLGQGLEFLIYFQGNSAPDKSGLPSDRFSAERTGGSVSTLTIQRTQQEDSAVYLCASSLGQSGSGTDTQYFGPGTRLTVL.

The chain carries TRBV18 and TRBJ1-4; 8 bases are shared with TRBD1. The CDR3 contains 18 residues. V lost 0 bases and J lost 8; bases outside the gene matches: 14. Germline CDR1 KGHSH, CDR2 LQKENI. The chain's CDR3 is CASSPPGTGLRAREKLFF. The CDR3 DNA reads TGTGCCAGCTCACCACCCGGGACAGGACTTCGGGCGCGGGAAAAACTGTTTTTT.

The sample holds one count of this clone. The chain uses TRBV7-2 and TRBJ2-1; the D gene is possibly TRBD2 (7 bases). CDR1 is SGHTA and CDR2 is FQGNSA in the germline V gene. The V end lost 1 base, the J end lost 7 bases, and 14 bases lay between the germline ends. This CDR3 spans 15 amino acids. The CDR3: CASSLVGGGANEQFF. The CDR3 DNA follows: TGTGCCAGCAGCTTAGTCGGAGGGGGGGCTAATGAGCAGTTCTTC.

The chain joins TRBV5-4 to TRBJ2-1, with D uncertain. Germline V lookup: CDR1 SGHNT, CDR2 YYREEE (reference sequence). The CDR3 extends over 16 amino acids. The V end was cut by 4 bases, the J end by 2 bases, with 16 bases between. The CDR3 DNA reads as TGTGCCAGCAGCCCGTTGGGCAAGATGACCTACAATGAGCAGTTCTTC. This gives the protein CASSPLGKMTYNEQFF.

A remark on this clone: Other DNA sequences within the sample encode an identical CDR3. The chain links TRBV7-2 to TRBJ2-6; D not resolved. V gave up 1 base and J gave up 1 base, with 5 bases separating them. The CDR3 is made up of 15 amino acids. Germline CDR1 reads SGHTA; CDR2 reads FQGNSA. CDR3 DNA: TGTGCCAGCAGCTTAGTTGGGTCTGGGGCCAACGTCCTGACTTTC. As protein: CASSLVGSGANVLTF.